A single TCR beta chain is shown here with its context. This clonotype was seen ten or more times. Its antigen remains undetermined. Base qualities are missing; no much larger clone stands one base away. The CDR3 runs 13 residues from the cysteine to the phenylalanine. The CDR3 DNA has 39 bases and is translated from base 1. For CDR1 and CDR2, the germline V gene lists MNHEY and SVGEGT. V drops 5 bases and J drops 3 bases, leaving 11 bases in between. The source of the sample is a study of Graves' ophthalmopathy and Graves' hyperthyroidism listed by TCRdb under 2018. Concerning the study at large: Peripheral blood was collected before any treatment was given, at the time of initial diagnosis. The study used TCR beta repertoire signatures to distinguish Graves' ophthalmopathy from Graves' hyperthyroidism and to predict progression to ophthalmopathy. In total, some 140 blood samples were TCR-sequenced: roughly 45 ophthalmopathy, 75 hyperthyroidism and about 17 hyperthyroidism-to-ophthalmopathy patients. To explore V-J signatures that distinguish ophthalmopathy from hyperthyroidism, a discovery set of about a hundred patients was enrolled, made up of some 41 with ophthalmopathy and fewer than 60 with stable hyperthyroidism. For independent validation, a separate cohort was made up of 18 to 20 hyperthyroidism patients plus 17 patients who later progressed from hyperthyroidism to ophthalmopathy. In a handful of hyperthyroidism patients, the T-cell repertoire of thyroid tissue was compared with the T-cell repertoire of blood. Once sampling was done, hyperthyroidism patients were given methimazole at a starting dose of 30 mg daily, while ophthalmopathy patients were given high-dose intravenous methylprednisolone.

Summary of the overall study and its limitations: In validation, the model predicted ophthalmopathy progression with about 70% sensitivity and 72.22% specificity; more than ten predicted patients were CT-confirmed with GO in a median of about 7.1 months. In cross-validation, the 13-signature model distinguished ophthalmopathy from stable hyperthyroidism with about 88% sensitivity and 81% to 83% specificity, and in the test set the corresponding values were roughly 80% and 76%. No statistical method was used to predetermine the sample size, and group allocation was not hidden from the investigators. Among expanded thyroid clonotypes with frequency above 0.001, most also showed up in blood, which suggests that blood repertoires may reflect the thyroid immune response.

For repertoire sequencing, the TCR beta CDR3 regions were amplified from RNA transcripts. The first round was an RT-PCR using HTBI primers with the Qiagen OneStep RT-PCR kit, and this first round was followed by a second-round multiplex PCR, then size selection and purification. Libraries were sequenced paired-end with 100 bp reads on an Illumina HiSeq2000. Per the source publication's procedure: SOAPnuke was used for read processing, and reads with adapters, uncalled bases, a mean Phred below 15, or no exact constant-primer or identifier match were discarded. High-quality paired reads were merged with COPE v1.2.5. Each unique nucleotide sequence was defined as a clonotype, and clonotypes were aligned to IMGT TRB V, D and J references with MiTCR v1.1. The analysis was limited to V-J combinations with a frequency above 0.0001, which together covered 98% to 99.2% of repertoires. For each V-J combination, a TCR clonal expansion and chaos score was defined as the ratio of F50 clonal expansion to chaos observed in the TCRdist matrix. Features were reduced by Welch's t-statistics and random forest to over 10 V-J combinations, which fed a naive Bayes classifier. The Morisita-Horn index was used to measure how similar the thyroid and blood repertoires were. TCRdb's own reprocessing of the public reads used fastp at Q25 and MiXCR and kept productive beta chains. Each entry merges the rows of one CDR3 protein and shows their most common DNA and genes. Here the V and J calls rest on TCRdb's processing, not on the authors' analysis. Present in this sample are more than 550,000 distinct CDR3 sequences, about 41% of which were seen just once. Together, the top ten hold under 3.5% of the sample.

Ophthalmopathy patients had moderately to severely active disease, Clinical Activity Score of at least 3, NOSPECS grade of at least 4, and disease duration under 3 months. Patients were excluded if they had other autoimmune diseases, uncontrolled infections, pregnancy or lactation. Clinical symptoms, serum thyroxine, TRAb, thyroid ultrasound and orbital computed tomography were used for diagnosis. Ficoll-Paque density gradient centrifugation was used to isolate PBMCs from around 10 ml of fresh peripheral blood. Total RNA was extracted using Trizol reagent, and RNA quality was checked on an Agilent 2100 Bioanalyzer.

This TCR was recovered from an adult man with Graves' ophthalmopathy. The rearrangement joined TRBV6-2 or TRBV6-3 to TRBJ2-7, with a weak D call of TRBD1 (6 bases match). The sample was peripheral blood. In nucleotide form, the sequence is TGTGCCAGCAGTCGCGGACAGAACTACGAGCAGTACTTC. Its translation is CASSRGQNYEQYF.